This TCR beta chain originates from a study of blood T cell repertoires in COVID-19. About the research overall: Spain, Italy and the United States supplied samples that represented acute and convalescent COVID-19. T cells, B-cell-depleted T cells, or PBMCs provided the cDNA or gDNA that served as material.

In the original workflow: Scientists estimated how many nucleated cells there were by amplifying reference gene primers. Clones were read by immunoSEQ multiplex PCR, and TCRdb kept only the in-frame ones, dropping some. Clonal size and the V and J genes are those of that table, whereas D and trimming came from the DNA. This table holds roughly 60,000 clones, over 75% found once. In germline, CDR1 is SGHDT, CDR2 YYEEEE. There are 12 residues in the CDR3. Trimming pared 2 bases from V and 15 bases from J, leaving 15 bases between. The rearrangement joins TRBV5-6 to TRBJ2-1, with D unclear. Sequences were obtained from peripheral blood. The TCR originated in a human donor in a cohort sampled during active COVID-19. The CDR3 DNA follows: TGTGCCAGCAGCTTTAGTGATTTCAACCGGTTCTTC. This encodes CASSFSDFNRFF.